Reported below is one T cell receptor (beta chain). This entry comes from a study of blood T cells in healthy people across ages. Primed by a sample-barcoded 5' primer and a J-beta primer mix, a second PCR proceeded for roughly 6 to 12 cycles. In TCRdb, the 5' RACE reads were re-called with MiXCR into one record per CDR3 protein. The sample holds hundreds of thousands of distinct CDR3 sequences, approximately 31% seen once. From germline, CDR1 is LGHNA and CDR2 YNFKEQ. This CDR3 has 15 amino acids. V trimming: 1 base; J trimming: 8 bases; junction bases outside the gene matches: 7. Sequenced material: blood. The V gene is TRBV4-2, the J gene TRBJ1-1; 10 bases align to TRBD1. The sequence came from a woman older than 75 in good health. Here the CDR3 reads CASSQVGQGFGEAFF. The CDR3 nucleotides are TGTGCCAGCAGCCAAGTGGGACAGGGGTTCGGGGAAGCTTTCTTT.